A selection of T cell receptor beta chains follows, all from one sample in a study of control samples from healthy donors and cancer patients. The protocol was immunoSEQ multiplex PCR, while the TCRdb copy is restricted to in-frame clones and leaves out a portion. The top ten clones hold about 4.2% of a sample with approximately 120,000 clones, about nine tenths of them seen once. Material for sequencing was blood. The receptors originated from a human donor in good health. The donor label of this sample is uncertain. Both conserved end residues are part of each CDR3. A D gene is named only where the DNA matches it firmly. Clone size, where shown, is once, few, many, or a class for clones that have expanded.

TRBJ2-1 TRBD2 TRBV9 - CASGRTSGGYNEQFF TGTGCCAGCGGAAGAACTAGCGGGGGATACAATGAGCAGTTCTTC
TRBJ1-6 - TRBV2 once CASIGVPNSPLHF TGTGCCAGCATCGGGGTTCCTAATTCACCCCTCCACTTT
TRBJ2-1 TRBD1 TRBV7-3 - CASSPREQGSAYNEQFF TGTGCCAGCAGCCCTAGGGAACAGGGGTCGGCCTACAATGAGCAGTTCTTC
TRBJ1-5 TRBD1 TRBV5-6 - CASSSKGQLNQPQHF TGTGCCAGCAGCTCAAAGGGACAGTTAAATCAGCCCCAGCATTTT
TRBJ1-2 - TRBV28 - CASLSWDGYTF TGTGCCAGCCTCAGCTGGGATGGCTACACCTTC
TRBJ2-7 TRBD1 TRBV6-1 - CASSDTGGIYEQYF TGTGCCAGCAGTGATACAGGGGGAATCTACGAGCAGTACTTC
TRBJ1-6 - TRBV3-1/TRBV3-2 - CASSQVAQGNSPLHF TGTGCCAGCAGCCAAGTTGCACAGGGTAATTCACCCCTCCACTTT
TRBJ1-5 - TRBV6-5 - CASSRGPYSNQPQHF TGTGCCAGCAGTCGGGGGCCTTATAGCAATCAGCCCCAGCATTTT
TRBJ2-1 - TRBV14 - CASSQVIEGSQFF TGTGCCAGCAGCCAAGTAATCGAGGGTTCGCAGTTCTTC
TRBJ2-1 TRBD1 TRBV18 - CASSPRGQGASNEQFF TGTGCCAGCTCACCTAGGGGACAGGGGGCGTCAAATGAGCAGTTCTTC
TRBJ2-1 - TRBV6-4 - CASSDSFGVNEQFF TGTGCCAGCAGTGACTCGTTCGGAGTCAATGAGCAGTTCTTC
TRBJ2-1 - TRBV5-6 - CASSPYLGSYEQFF TGTGCCAGCAGCCCGTATCTGGGCAGCTATGAGCAGTTCTTC
TRBJ1-1 - TRBV29-1 - CSVVSGIGTEAFF TGCAGCGTTGTATCGGGGATCGGCACTGAAGCTTTCTTT
TRBJ1-2 - TRBV21-1 - CASSKKTGQGTFNYGYTF TGTGCCAGCAGCAAAAAAACGGGACAGGGGACCTTTAACTATGGCTACACCTTC
TRBJ1-6 TRBD1 TRBV19 - CASSLTGVDSPLHF TGTGCCAGTAGCTTGACAGGGGTCGATTCACCCCTCCACTTT
TRBJ1-6 - TRBV10-3 - CAISQTEGRNYNSPLHF TGTGCCATCAGTCAGACTGAGGGACGGAACTATAATTCACCCCTCCACTTT
TRBJ2-2 - TRBV5-1 - CASSLRGAAGELFF TGCGCCAGCAGCTTGAGGGGGGCGGCCGGGGAGCTGTTTTTT
TRBJ2-1 TRBD2 TRBV6-6 - CASSYSGGGKANEQFF TGTGCCAGCAGTTACTCCGGGGGGGGGAAGGCGAATGAGCAGTTCTTC
TRBJ1-1 - TRBV30 - CAWRETGAATEAFF TGTGCCTGGAGGGAGACCGGAGCTGCCACTGAAGCTTTCTTT
TRBJ1-1 - TRBV11-3 - CASSQGYNTEAFF TGTGCCAGCAGCCAGGGTTATAACACTGAAGCTTTCTTT
TRBJ2-3 - TRBV19 once CASSSGYTQYF TGTGCCAGTAGTTCCGGTTATACGCAGTATTTT
TRBJ1-2 - TRBV5-8 - CASSLAGESQGLGGYTF TGTGCCAGCAGCTTGGCAGGTGAAAGCCAGGGGCTAGGCGGCTACACCTTC
TRBJ1-4 TRBD1 TRBV3-1/TRBV3-2 once CASRETGGIKLFF TGTGCCAGCAGAGAGACAGGGGGCATAAAACTGTTTTTT
TRBJ2-7 - TRBV10-1 - CASSESTGYEQYF TGCGCCAGCAGTGAGTCGACCGGGTACGAGCAGTACTTC
TRBJ1-2 - TRBV5-6 - CASSLADYGYTF TGTGCCAGCAGCTTGGCAGACTATGGCTACACCTTC
TRBJ1-2 TRBD1 TRBV6-5 - CASKVLGTGYGGYTF TGTGCCAGCAAAGTACTCGGGACAGGGTACGGCGGCTACACCTTC
TRBJ1-1 TRBD1 TRBV6-5 - CASSYSQGASTEAFF TGTGCCAGCAGTTACTCTCAGGGGGCTAGCACTGAAGCTTTCTTT
TRBJ1-1 - TRBV6-5 once CASNKGQTNTEAFF TGTGCCAGCAACAAAGGGCAGACCAACACTGAAGCTTTCTTT
TRBJ1-1 - TRBV19 once CASSPPNTEAFF TGTGCCAGTAGCCCCCCAAACACTGAAGCTTTCTTT
TRBJ2-5 - TRBV9 - CASSQRGGAIGETQYF TGTGCCAGCAGCCAGCGTGGGGGGGCTATTGGAGAGACCCAGTACTTC
TRBJ2-7 TRBD1 TRBV29-1 - CSVAGGRGEQYF TGCAGCGTTGCAGGGGGCAGGGGCGAGCAGTACTTC
TRBJ1-1 - TRBV30 - CAWMMGASMNTEAFF TGTGCCTGGATGATGGGGGCCTCCATGAACACTGAAGCTTTCTTT
TRBJ2-3 - TRBV2 - CAGSVTGGAVDTQYF TGTGCCGGCAGCGTTACAGGAGGCGCCGTAGATACGCAGTATTTT
TRBJ1-1 - TRBV30 - CAWSNALWAFF TGTGCCTGGAGCAACGCCCTTTGGGCTTTCTTT
TRBJ2-2 TRBD1 TRBV10-2 - CASSERRTGQTGELFF TGCGCCAGCAGTGAGCGGAGGACAGGCCAAACCGGGGAGCTGTTTTTT
TRBJ1-2 - TRBV10-3 - CAISGTGANYGYTF TGTGCCATCAGTGGTACGGGCGCTAACTATGGCTACACCTTC